This paragraph reports one T cell receptor (beta chain). This clone was observed a few times. This clone's antigen is unknown. Per-base qualities were not stored, and no clone one base away is much larger. The data stem from a study of blood T cell repertoires in COVID-19 (dated by TCRdb to the early 2020s). With regard to the full study: Collaborator samples came from the United States, Italy and Spain and covered acute and convalescent phases of COVID-19. The repertoires were released in a freely available public database meant as a resource for research on the immune response to SARS-CoV-2. Where available, HLA class I and class II types were taken from metadata supplied by the sample provider and were not determined by assay-based typing. Sample metadata almost always included a de-identified subject ID, COVID-19 status, age in years and sex. Subjects who had been exposed to COVID-19, were actively infected with it, or had recovered from it provided the deeply sampled blood TCRbeta repertoires that made up the dataset. The material from the prospective study consisted of cDNA or gDNA derived from T cells, B-cell-depleted T cells, or PBMCs. Samples were obtained from the ongoing ImmuneRACE study (first 160 participants) and from over 1,000 subjects provided by 6 global collaborators.

Whole blood was collected in K2EDTA tubes by collaborating institutions according to the institutions' own protocols. For TCRbeta analysis, collaborators shipped samples in one of three forms: frozen whole blood, isolated PBMCs, or DNA extracted from either of those sample types. The immunoSEQ Assay, a bias-controlled multiplex PCR, was used to amplify TCRbeta CDR3 regions from genomic DNA. Under the source paper's analysis protocol: Within the assay, amplification of reference gene primers was used to estimate how many nucleated cells each sample contained. Sequence reads were collapsed and filtered to measure the absolute abundance of every unique TCRbeta CDR3 rearrangement. For each sample, productive Simpson clonality was calculated by taking the square root of Simpson's diversity index across productive rearrangements. TCRdb stores this immuneACCESS table with in-frame sequences only. Part of the clones is absent; in the studies checked, under half of the shortfall reflects unresolved V genes, and no reason is known for the rest. The D gene and trimming were derived from the DNA, and the V and J assignments and clone size from that table. This sample is represented by under 200,000 clones; more than 70% of them were singletons. The ten largest clones represent around 6% of the sample.

On the study overall, not on this receptor specifically: The amount of clinical and demographic metadata varied by source and participant and was provided uncurated.

The V end gives up 6 bases and the J end 2 bases, leaving 7 bases in the junction not matched to a gene. The CDR3 goes from the cysteine to the phenylalanine over 15 residues. Only CDR3 DNA remains: 45 bases, in frame from the first base. CDR1 and CDR2 were assigned from the germline V gene as MNHEY and SVGEGT. Sequenced sample: peripheral blood. The sequence came from a man in his forties with active or convalescent COVID-19. The chain is assembled from TRBV6-2 or TRBV6-3 and TRBJ1-5, and 7 junctional nucleotides match TRBD1. The CDR3 has the sequence CASSQQGMGNQPQHF. The nucleotide sequence is TGTGCCAGCAGCCAACAGGGGATGGGCAATCAGCCCCAGCATTTT.